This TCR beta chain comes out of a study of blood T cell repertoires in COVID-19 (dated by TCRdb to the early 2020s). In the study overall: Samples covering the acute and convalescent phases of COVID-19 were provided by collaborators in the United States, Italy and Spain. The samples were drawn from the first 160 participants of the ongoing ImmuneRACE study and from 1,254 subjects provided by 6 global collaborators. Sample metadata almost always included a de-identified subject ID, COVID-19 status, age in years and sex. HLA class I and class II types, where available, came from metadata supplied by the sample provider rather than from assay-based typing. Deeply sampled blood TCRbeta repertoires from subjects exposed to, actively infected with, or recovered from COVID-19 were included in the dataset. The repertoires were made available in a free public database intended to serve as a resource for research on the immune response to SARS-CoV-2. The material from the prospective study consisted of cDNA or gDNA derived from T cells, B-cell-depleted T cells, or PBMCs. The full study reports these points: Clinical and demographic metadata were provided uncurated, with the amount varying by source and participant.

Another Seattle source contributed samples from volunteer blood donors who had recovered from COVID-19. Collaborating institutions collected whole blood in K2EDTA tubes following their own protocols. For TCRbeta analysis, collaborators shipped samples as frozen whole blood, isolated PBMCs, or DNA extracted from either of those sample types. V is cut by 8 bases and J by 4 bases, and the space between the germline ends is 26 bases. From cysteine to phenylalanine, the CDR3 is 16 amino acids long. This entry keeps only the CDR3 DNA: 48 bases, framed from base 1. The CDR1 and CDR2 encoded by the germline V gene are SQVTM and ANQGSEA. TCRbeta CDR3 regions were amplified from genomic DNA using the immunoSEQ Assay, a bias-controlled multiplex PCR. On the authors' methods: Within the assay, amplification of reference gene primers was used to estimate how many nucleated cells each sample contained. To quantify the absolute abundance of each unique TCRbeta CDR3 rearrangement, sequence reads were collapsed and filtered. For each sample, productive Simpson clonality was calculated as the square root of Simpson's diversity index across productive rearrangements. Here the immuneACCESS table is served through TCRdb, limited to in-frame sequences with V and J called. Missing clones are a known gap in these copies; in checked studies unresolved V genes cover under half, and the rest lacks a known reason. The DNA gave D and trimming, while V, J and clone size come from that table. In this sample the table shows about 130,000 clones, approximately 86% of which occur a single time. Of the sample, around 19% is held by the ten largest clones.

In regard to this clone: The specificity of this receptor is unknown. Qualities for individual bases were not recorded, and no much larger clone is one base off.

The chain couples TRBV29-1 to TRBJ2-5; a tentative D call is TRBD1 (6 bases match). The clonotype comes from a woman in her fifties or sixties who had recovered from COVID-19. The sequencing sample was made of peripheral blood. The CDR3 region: CSFPLFSGALGETQYF. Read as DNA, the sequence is TGCAGCTTCCCCCTCTTCTCAGGGGCGCTGGGAGAGACCCAGTACTTC.